This T cell receptor (beta chain) was recovered during a study of blood T cell repertoires in COVID-19. Background on the study: Samples came from the United States, Italy and Spain, spanning acute and convalescent COVID-19. PBMCs, B-cell-depleted T cells, or T cells were the source of the cDNA or gDNA that made up the material.

V lost 3 bases to trimming and J lost 5 bases, with 22 bases between them. The CDR3 covers 18 residues. The germline V gene encodes CDR1 SEHNR and CDR2 FQNEAQ (reference sequence). The protocol was immunoSEQ multiplex PCR, while the TCRdb copy is restricted to in-frame clones and leaves out a portion. Of around 170,000 clones listed, roughly 77% were seen once; the top ten hold approximately 6.2%. The clonotype comes from a man between 65 and 85 years old with active or convalescent COVID-19. Sequencing was carried out using peripheral blood. V usage is TRBV7-9 and J usage is TRBJ1-4; D uncertain. The DNA for the CDR3 is TGTGCCAGCAGCTTTACGGGAGGTGTAACCGTGGCGAATGAAAAACTGTTTTTT. Translated: CASSFTGGVTVANEKLFF.